This is a list of T cell receptor beta chains from one sample in a study of Tregs in tolerant kidney transplant recipients. Using immunoSEQ multiplex PCR, the repertoire was profiled, and TCRdb retains in-frame clones only, with some absent. The sample records around 230,000 clones, approximately 84% being singletons. What was sequenced was CD4+ T cells from blood. These receptors were obtained from a human donor in good health. The CDR3 runs from the conserved cysteine through the conserved F or W. Each record gives: V gene, clone size, J gene, D gene, CDR3 DNA, CDR3 protein. The D gene is left open where the match is weak. Clone size is shown for a subset of rows, as once, few, many or a class of expanded clone.

TRBV9	NA	TRBJ2-3	TRBD2	TGTGCCAGCGCCCGGGGGGGGAGCAGCACAGATACGCAGTATTTT	CASARGGSSTDTQYF
TRBV7-9	NA	TRBJ2-3	NA	TGTGCCAGCAGCTTCACGGGACACAACACAGATACGCAGTATTTT	CASSFTGHNTDTQYF
TRBV5-1	NA	TRBJ1-2	NA	TGCGCCAGCAGCTTGAGAGGGGATCGGGGCTACACCTTC	CASSLRGDRGYTF
TRBV11-3	NA	TRBJ2-1	NA	TGTGCCAGCAGCTTAGTAACGCGGGGGACACAGTTCTTC	CASSLVTRGTQFF
TRBV10-3	NA	TRBJ1-2	NA	TGTGCCATCAGTGAGTTTCGGGGAGACTATGGCTACACCTTC	CAISEFRGDYGYTF
TRBV28	once	TRBJ2-1	TRBD1	TGTGCCAGCAGTCCTGGACAGGGGGGTCCGTTCTTC	CASSPGQGGPFF
TRBV5-6	few	TRBJ2-1	NA	TGTGCCAGCAGCTCGGGACCCGGAGAGGGTGAGCAGTTCTTC	CASSSGPGEGEQFF
TRBV2	NA	TRBJ1-6	TRBD1	TGTGCCAGCAGTCAATCAGCGGGGACAGGGGGCAATTCACCCCTCCACTTT	CASSQSAGTGGNSPLHF
TRBV5-1	NA	TRBJ1-3	TRBD1	TGCGCCAGCAGCTTGGCGACAGGGTCTGGAAACACCATATATTTT	CASSLATGSGNTIYF
TRBV5-1	NA	TRBJ2-3	NA	TGCGCCAGCAGCTCGTTCCAAAGCCTCCCTCTTACAGATACGCAGTATTTT	CASSSFQSLPLTDTQYF
TRBV20-1	once	TRBJ1-2	NA	TGCAGTGCTAGAGGGCCCACCTACACCTTC	CSARGPTYTF
TRBV6-1	NA	TRBJ2-7	TRBD1	TGTGCCAGCAGCAGACAGGGGTCTCTTTACGAGCAGTACTTC	CASSRQGSLYEQYF
TRBV19	NA	TRBJ2-1	NA	TGTGCCAGTACCTTGACCGGACAGTACAATGAGCAGTTCTTC	CASTLTGQYNEQFF
TRBV5-6	few	TRBJ2-7	NA	TGTGCCAGCAGCTTTCATTCCGAGCAGTACTTC	CASSFHSEQYF
TRBV5-6	NA	TRBJ1-2	NA	TGTGCCAGCAGCGGACTGGGGCAGGGTGGAAACTATGGCTACACCTTC	CASSGLGQGGNYGYTF
TRBV9	NA	TRBJ2-1	NA	TGTGCCAGCAGCTCACGACTTTACAATGAGCAGTTCTTC	CASSSRLYNEQFF
TRBV18	NA	TRBJ2-5	TRBD1	TGTGCCAGCTCACCATACAGGGGTGGAGAGACCCAGTACTTC	CASSPYRGGETQYF
TRBV5-1	NA	TRBJ2-2	TRBD1	TGCGCCAGCAGCCTGGGGGACAGCACCGGGGAGCTGTTTTTT	CASSLGDSTGELFF
TRBV7-2	NA	TRBJ1-5	NA	TGTGCCAGCAGCAATAGCAATCAGCCCCAGCATTTT	CASSNSNQPQHF
TRBV19	NA	TRBJ1-5	TRBD1	TGTGCCAGTAGTATCGGGGGACAGCCAAATCAGCCCCAGCATTTT	CASSIGGQPNQPQHF
TRBV27	NA	TRBJ2-7	NA	TGTGCCAGCAGTCCTGAACTGCAGGTGCGCCACGAGCAGTACTTC	CASSPELQVRHEQYF
TRBV7-3	NA	TRBJ1-1	TRBD1	TGTGCCAGCAGCTTAAAGTCGCAGGGGGCGGCTGAAGCTTTCTTT	CASSLKSQGAAEAFF
TRBV18	NA	TRBJ2-2	TRBD1	TGTGCCAGCTCACCTTCAGGGGGTTTCACCGGGGAGCTGTTTTTT	CASSPSGGFTGELFF
TRBV18	NA	TRBJ1-2	TRBD1	TGTGCCAGCTCACCACGGGCTCAGGGGGTGGATGGCTACACCTTC	CASSPRAQGVDGYTF
TRBV10-3	NA	TRBJ2-5	TRBD2	TGTGCCATCAGTCGATTAGCGGGAGGGTCCGGAGAGACCCAGTACTTC	CAISRLAGGSGETQYF
TRBV6-6	NA	TRBJ1-6	NA	TGTGCCAGCACCGACAGCCTCAATTCACCCCTCCACTTT	CASTDSLNSPLHF
TRBV30	NA	TRBJ1-2	TRBD1	TGTGCCTGGATAGGGACAGGGGTAGTTCGCTATGGCTACACCTTC	CAWIGTGVVRYGYTF
TRBV4-1	NA	TRBJ1-2	TRBD1	TGCGCCAGCAGCCAATCGTACAGGGGGCAAGATGGCTACACCTTC	CASSQSYRGQDGYTF
TRBV6-1	NA	TRBJ2-7	NA	TGTGCCAGCAGTGAATGGGCTACCTCCTACGAGCAGTACTTC	CASSEWATSYEQYF
TRBV21-1	NA	TRBJ1-2	NA	TGTGCCAGCAGTAAACCCCCAACAAACAGGACCTCCTATGGCTACACCTTC	CASSKPPTNRTSYGYTF
TRBV9	NA	TRBJ2-5	TRBD2	TGTGCCAGCAGCCCAGGGAGGACTAGCGGGAACCAAGAGACCCAGTACTTC	CASSPGRTSGNQETQYF
TRBV7-3	NA	TRBJ2-2	TRBD2	TGTGCCAGCAGCGCAAACCCACTAGCGGCGACCGGGGAGCTGTTTTTT	CASSANPLAATGELFF
TRBV7-2	NA	TRBJ2-7	NA	TGTGCCAGCAGCTTAGTTCGGGGGGAGCAGTACTTC	CASSLVRGEQYF
TRBV11-3	NA	TRBJ2-1	NA	TGTGCCAGCAGCTCCCTGTCCACTGGGACTTTGAATGAGCAGTTCTTC	CASSSLSTGTLNEQFF
TRBV18	NA	TRBJ2-3	TRBD2	TGTGCCAGCTCACCAAGACTAGCGGGAGGGATTAACACAGATACGCAGTATTTT	CASSPRLAGGINTDTQYF
TRBV5-1	NA	TRBJ1-1	NA	TGTGCCAGCAGCTTTCCTTCGACACCGAACACTGAAGCTTTCTTT	CASSFPSTPNTEAFF
TRBV5-1	NA	TRBJ2-3	NA	TGCGCCAGCAGCTTGGGCAGGGGAGGGTCAGATACGCAGTATTTT	CASSLGRGGSDTQYF
TRBV7-9	few	TRBJ1-3	NA	TGTGCCAGCCGAGGGATCTCTGGAAACACCATATATTTT	CASRGISGNTIYF
TRBV18	NA	TRBJ2-7	NA	TGTGCCAGCTCACCCGGGACACCCTACGAGCAGTACTTC	CASSPGTPYEQYF
TRBV19	NA	TRBJ1-2	NA	TGTGCCAGTAGCCCCCGGTCAGGGCCGAACTATGGCTACACCTTC	CASSPRSGPNYGYTF